Shown below are 8 T cell receptor beta chains from a single sample sequenced in a study of T cell responses to AZD1222 COVID-19 vaccine. Produced via immunoSEQ multiplex PCR; TCRdb's table is partial and in-frame only. Seen here are about 150,000 clones, roughly 90% observed once, and the top ten hold around 3.2%. Specimen: peripheral blood, collected on day 0 of AZD1222 vaccination. The receptor source for this set is an adult in good health.

This chain connects TRBV11-2 to TRBJ1-4, with a tentative D call TRBD1 (5 bases). Trimming left V 1 base short and J 8 bases short, with 11 bases between. The CDR3 has 14 residues. CDR1 is SGHAT, CDR2 FQNNGV, per germline. Here the CDR3 reads CASSLGGVGEKLFF. CDR3 in DNA: TGTGCCAGCAGCTTAGGAGGGGTTGGGGAAAAACTGTTTTTT.

The sample holds a few counts of this clone. The chain links TRBV6-2 or TRBV6-3 to TRBJ1-1, with TRBD1 matching 11 bases. Per the germline V gene, CDR1 is MNHEY and CDR2 is SVGEGT. CDR3 length: 13 residues. Trimming took 6 bases from V and 10 from J; bases not matched to a gene: 7. The CDR3 spells CASSRTGGVVAFF. CDR3 bases: TGTGCCAGCAGCCGGACAGGGGGCGTCGTAGCTTTCTTT.

The J gene is TRBJ2-5, the V gene TRBV6-2 or TRBV6-3; D gene ambiguous. CDR3 length: 12 amino acids. Germline values: CDR1 MNHEY, CDR2 SVGEGT. V was cut by 5 bases and J by 3 bases, with 7 bases left in between. The CDR3 here is CASSERKETQYF. The DNA of the CDR3 is TGTGCCAGCAGTGAGCGAAAAGAGACCCAGTACTTC.

In its sample, this clone was seen a few times. The V and J genes are TRBV28 and TRBJ1-1; D perhaps matches TRBD1 (6 bases). V was pared by 4 bases and J by 10 bases, with 25 bases between. Germline V gene data show CDR1 as MDHEN and CDR2 as SYDVKM. This CDR3 comprises 16 residues. CDR3 coding DNA: TGTGCCAGCAGTTCGGGGGGGCACGGCGGCGGGTGGCGAGCTTTCTTT. Translation: CASSSGGHGGGWRAFF.

The CDR3 DNA reads as TGTGCCAGCAGCGCAAGGACAGGTGAATATGGGGAGACCCAGTACTTC. This gives the protein CASSARTGEYGETQYF. V is TRBV9 and J is TRBJ2-5; 7 bases map to TRBD1. This CDR3 is built from 16 residues. After removal of 3 bases from V and 5 bases from J, the junction contained 13 bases not matched to a gene. Germline lookup yields CDR1 SGDLS and CDR2 YYNGEE.

V usage is TRBV1 and J usage is TRBJ2-7; no check of the table's D call, TRBD1, against the DNA was made. TRBV1 is assigned pseudogene status. The CDR3 is 14 amino acids. DNA of the CDR3: TGCACCAGCAGCCAAGAGAGACAGGGTTACGAGCAGTACTTC. This sequence encodes CTSSQERQGYEQYF.

The rearrangement joins TRBV7-8 to TRBJ2-2; a possible D gene is TRBD1 (6 bases). Germline values: CDR1 SGHVS, CDR2 FQNEAQ. The CDR3 has 14 residues. V lost 5 bases and J lost 12, with 19 bases in between. CDR3 DNA sequence: TGTGCCAGCAGCCAGACAGGACCCGCAAGGAAGCTGTTTTTT. Translating gives CASSQTGPARKLFF. Using reference TRBV7-8 and TRBJ2-2 for the parts outside the CDR3, the full variable domain is GAGVSQSPRYKVAKRGQDVALRCDPISGHVSLFWYQQALGQGPEFLTYFQNEAQLDKSGLPSDRFFAERPEGSVSTLKIQRTQQEDSAVYLCASSQTGPARKLFFGEGSRLTVL.

This clone was seen just once. The chain combines TRBV19 with TRBJ1-1; D is possibly TRBD1 (6 bases). The CDR3 consists of 13 residues. Germline-derived CDR1 and CDR2 are LNHDA and SQIVND (reference sequence). Trimming removed 8 bases from V and 3 bases from J, with 13 bases in between. Here the CDR3 reads CASSQGYYTEAFF. CDR3 coding DNA: TGTGCCAGTTCACAGGGTTATTACACTGAAGCTTTCTTT.